The present TCR beta chain was sequenced within a study of beta chain features in type 1 diabetes. Sampling consisted of one heparinised blood draw per donor, averaging approximately 120 mL. Study findings and constraints: Naive, central memory and Treg TCRB repertoires seemed to resemble each other more closely in patients than they did in healthy donors. Insertions at VDJ junctions were less frequent in type 1 diabetes patients. These patients also deleted more nucleotides at the same junctions. Shorter TCRB CDR3s, moderately but significantly so, were found in Type 1 diabetes patients in all four CD4+ subsets.

The sequenced template was cDNA made from the entire isolated RNA. Using immunoSEQ multiplex PCR, the repertoire was profiled, and TCRdb retains in-frame clones only, with some absent. The sample includes some 330,000 clones, 11% of them seen just once. Looked up from germline, CDR1 is SGHVS and CDR2 is FQNEAQ. The V end lost 5 bases, the J end lost 5 bases, and 9 bases lay between the germline ends. This CDR3 region has 12 residues. Turning to this clone: Its antigen is unidentified.

The material sequenced was naive CD4+ T cells from blood. The clonotype comes from a woman aged 30 to 39 in good health. The V call is TRBV7-8, the J call TRBJ2-5, with D unclear. CDR3 sequence reads: CASSAVLETQYF. Here the CDR3 DNA reads TGTGCCAGCAGCGCGGTGTTGGAGACCCAGTACTTC.